The clone carrying this TCR beta chain came up a few times. What it binds is unknown. UMIs were added to TCR cDNA along with a universal primer site when it was made by 5'RACE template switching. MiXCR, applied by TCRdb to the 5' RACE reads, yields one record per CDR3 protein. This sample has around 350,000 distinct CDR3 sequences, with 6% to 8% found just once. The sample is drawn from a study of T cells after yellow fever vaccination. Study-wide background: Researchers used SMART-Seq v4 Ultra Low Input to prepare fractions that had low cell numbers.

Study-level points and caveats: By day 5 rather than day 15, the secondary response had peaked, though it was weaker. Subsequent to the booster, the majority of primary-vaccination clones reappeared (under 98% CD4, 88% CD8).

The sequence came from a man aged 25-45 years who received the YFV17D yellow fever vaccine. This specimen consisted of PBMCs, obtained 5 days after the yellow fever booster vaccination.

CDR3 protein: CASGADSGRSSTDTQYF. In DNA, the CDR3 is TGTGCCAGCGGGGCGGATAGCGGGAGATCGAGCACAGATACGCAGTATTTT. The chain recombines TRBV28 with TRBJ2-3; 9 bases agree with TRBD2. Germline assignment: CDR1 MDHEN and CDR2 SYDVKM. The length of the CDR3 is 17 residues. The ends lost 8 bases at V and 0 bases at J; junction bases unmatched: 12.